Shown below are 29 T cell receptor beta chains from a single sample sequenced in a study of blood T cell repertoires in COVID-19. Repertoires were generated with immunoSEQ multiplex PCR, while TCRdb's copy carries only in-frame clones and drops some. The sample holds about 210,000 clones, just under 90% seen once. The material sequenced was PBMCs or T cells enriched from blood (not recorded which). The receptors originated from a man in his thirties or forties who had recovered from COVID-19.

The chain carries TRBV5-1 and TRBJ2-5; maybe TRBD1 (6 bases). Germline V lookup: CDR1 SGHRS, CDR2 YFSETQ. Trimming took 4 bases from V and 0 from J, leaving 10 bases between them. This CDR3 is 14 amino acids long. CDR3 nucleotides: TGCGCCAGCAGCGAACAGGGTTACCAAGAGACCCAGTACTTC. Its translation is CASSEQGYQETQYF. Based on the CDR3 plus reference TRBV5-1 and TRBJ2-5, the full variable domain is KAGVTQTPRYLIKTRGQQVTLSCSPISGHRSVSWYQQTPGQGLQFLFEYFSETQRNKGNFPGRFSGRQFSNSRSEMNVSTLELGDSALYLCASSEQGYQETQYFGPGTRLLVL.

The chain uses TRBV5-1 and TRBJ2-3; TRBD2 matches 7 bases. The length of the CDR3 is 16 residues. V shed 4 bases, J shed 1 base, and the junction held 9 bases outside the gene matches. Germline CDR1 is SGHRS and CDR2 is YFSETQ. CDR3 protein: CASSPRASGGTDTQYF. CDR3 bases: TGCGCCAGCAGCCCCAGGGCTAGCGGAGGCACAGATACGCAGTATTTT.

In its sample, this clone was seen once. The chain links TRBV19 to TRBJ1-2, with 11 bases fitting TRBD1. The junction had 13 bases not matched to a gene; V was cut back by 3 bases and J by 7 bases. In germline, CDR1 is LNHDA, CDR2 SQIVND (reference sequence). The CDR3 runs to 17 residues. CDR3 sequence reads: CASSIARTGGFSGGYTF. In DNA form, the CDR3 reads TGTGCCAGTAGTATCGCCCGGACAGGGGGCTTTTCGGGTGGCTACACCTTC.

V usage is TRBV27 and J usage is TRBJ2-1, with 9 nucleotides matching TRBD1. From germline, CDR1 is MNHEY and CDR2 SMNVEV (reference sequence). The V gene end was trimmed by 5 bases and the J gene end by 6 bases; junction bases not matched to a gene: 8. The CDR3 has 15 residues. The CDR3 here is CASSPPGQGVNEQFF. As DNA, the CDR3 is TGTGCCAGCAGTCCCCCGGGACAGGGCGTCAATGAGCAGTTCTTC.

The genes are TRBV7-2 and TRBJ2-6; D may be TRBD2 (7 bases). Germline values: CDR1 SGHTA, CDR2 FQGNSA. V gave up 5 bases and J gave up 1 base, with 15 bases separating them. CDR3 length: 17 residues. CDR3 region: CASSPGGGGSGANVLTF. In DNA, the CDR3 is TGTGCCAGCAGCCCCGGGGGAGGGGGGTCTGGGGCCAACGTCCTGACTTTC.

The chain has TRBV28 and TRBJ1-1; the match to TRBD1 covers 8 bases. Germline CDR1 MDHEN, CDR2 SYDVKM. The CDR3 runs 14 residues. V trimming: 4 bases; J trimming: 3 bases; junction bases outside the gene matches: 4. The CDR3 nucleotides read TGTGCCAGCAGTTCAGGGGGCAGCCACACTGAAGCTTTCTTT. It encodes CASSSGGSHTEAFF.

The chain employs TRBV11-2 and TRBJ2-2; possibly TRBD2 for D (6 bases). Germline-derived CDR1 and CDR2 are SGHAT and FQNNGV. The CDR3 spans 16 residues. Trimming pared 3 bases from V and 1 base from J, leaving 12 bases between. CDR3 sequence (DNA): TGTGCCAGCAGCTTCCGACTAGAAGGGAACACCGGGGAGCTGTTTTTT. Protein sequence: CASSFRLEGNTGELFF.

The rearrangement links TRBV7-9 to TRBJ1-1, with 10 bases that match TRBD1. Germline CDR1 is SEHNR and CDR2 is FQNEAQ (reference sequence). Losses at the gene ends were 6 bases for V and 5 bases for J; bases not matched to a gene: 9. The CDR3 totals 15 residues. Written as DNA, the CDR3 is TGTGCCAGCAGGCCAACCTCGGGACAGGGGACTGAAGCTTTCTTT. Its translation is CASRPTSGQGTEAFF.

V and J are TRBV24-1 and TRBJ2-1, with 11 positions matching TRBD1. Germline V gives CDR1 KGHDR, CDR2 SFDVKD. The ends lost 3 bases at V and 7 bases at J; junction bases unmatched: 7. The CDR3 consists of 16 residues. As DNA, the CDR3 is TGTGCCACCAGTGATACCTCCGGGACAGGGGGAAATGAGCAGTTCTTC. Residues: CATSDTSGTGGNEQFF.

This sequence joins TRBV10-3 and TRBJ1-1, with D perhaps matching TRBD1 (6 bases). Looked up from germline, CDR1 is ENHRY and CDR2 is SYGVKD. The CDR3 covers 15 residues. The V gene lost 7 bases and the J gene lost 2 bases, with 17 bases spanning the gap. DNA of the CDR3: TGTGCCATCAATAATAGGACAGTTCCTAACACTGAAGCTTTCTTT. The encoded protein is CAINNRTVPNTEAFF.

This chain uses TRBV30 with TRBJ2-2; weak D call: TRBD1 (6 bases). CDR3 length: 16 residues. Trimming stripped 2 bases from V and 0 bases from J, with 13 bases between. The germline CDR1 and CDR2 sequences are GTSNPN and SVGIG (reference sequence). CDR3 sequence (DNA): TGTGCCTGGAGTCCGACAGGCCCCACGAACACCGGGGAGCTGTTTTTT. Translated: CAWSPTGPTNTGELFF.

The rearrangement links TRBV9 to TRBJ2-1; D ambiguous. The V end lost 4 bases, the J end lost 8 bases, and 19 bases lay between the germline ends. Per germline, CDR1 SGDLS and CDR2 YYNGEE. This CDR3 has 15 amino acids. CDR3 bases: TGTGCCAGCAGCCTGGATGGGTCCTTGGCGGATGAGCAGTTCTTC. Encoded protein: CASSLDGSLADEQFF.

The gene calls are TRBV5-5 and TRBJ1-2; 11 bases map to TRBD1. Germline V gene sequence: CDR1 SGHKS, CDR2 YYEKEE (reference sequence). The CDR3 covers 16 residues. The trim removed 3 bases at V and 9 bases at J, leaving 13 bases unmatched. The CDR3 sequence is CASSSPRGQGAESYTF. The CDR3 DNA follows: TGTGCCAGCAGCTCCCCGCGCGGACAGGGGGCGGAGAGCTACACCTTC.

The chain couples TRBV29-1 to TRBJ1-1, with a possible D match to TRBD1 (6 bases). V lost 5 bases to trimming and J lost 7 bases, with 26 bases between them. CDR1 SQVTM and CDR2 ANQGSEA come from the germline V gene. The CDR3 is 16 amino acids. CDR3: CSVSDRILPSGGEAFF. The CDR3, as DNA: TGCAGCGTTTCCGACAGGATCCTTCCTTCTGGGGGTGAAGCTTTCTTT. The full variable domain, in which reference TRBV29-1 and TRBJ1-1 provide the parts outside the CDR3, is SAVISQKPSRDICQRGTSLTIQCQVDSQVTMMFWYRQQPGQSLTLIATANQGSEATYESGFVIDKFPISRPNLTFSTLTVSNMSPEDSSIYLCSVSDRILPSGGEAFFGQGTRLTVV.

This clone appeared a single time. The chain recombines TRBV4-1 with TRBJ1-1; D is undetermined. The length of the CDR3 is 13 residues. V was clipped by 1 base and J by 7 bases, with 10 bases between them. Germline CDR1 reads MGHRA; CDR2 reads YSYEKL. CDR3 sequence: CASSQAYLSEAFF. Written as DNA, the CDR3 is TGCGCCAGCAGCCAAGCCTACCTGAGTGAAGCTTTCTTT.

This rearrangement joins TRBV27 to TRBJ2-5; 9 bases agree with TRBD1. V lost 6 bases and J lost 3; bases outside the gene matches: 11. Germline CDR1 reads MNHEY; CDR2 reads SMNVEV (reference sequence). CDR3 size: 16 residues. This CDR3 reads CASRVNRDRVEETQYF. The DNA for the CDR3 is TGTGCCAGCAGGGTAAACCGGGACAGGGTGGAAGAGACCCAGTACTTC.

The V gene is TRBV11-2, the J gene TRBJ1-6; 7 bases map to TRBD1. V dropped 2 bases and J dropped 8; count of bases not matched to a gene: 3. Germline values: CDR1 SGHAT, CDR2 FQNNGV. The CDR3 sequence is 14 residues long. The CDR3 DNA is TGTGCCAGCAGCTTAAGACAGGGAGATTCACCCCTCCACTTT. Translation: CASSLRQGDSPLHF. Drawing the rest from reference TRBV11-2 and TRBJ1-6, the complete variable domain is EAGVAQSPRYKIIEKRQSVAFWCNPISGHATLYWYQQILGQGPKLLIQFQNNGVVDDSQLPKDRFSAERLKGVDSTLKIQPAKLEDSAVYLCASSLRQGDSPLHFGNGTRLTVT.

This chain links TRBV6-1 with TRBJ2-1, with D possibly matching TRBD1 (6 bases). Deletions cut 4 bases from V and 0 bases from J, with 13 bases between. CDR1 and CDR2 (germline): MNHNS, SASEGT. This CDR3 is built from 16 residues. The CDR3 here is CASSGQGPRSYNEQFF. In nucleotides, the CDR3 is TGTGCCAGCAGTGGTCAGGGGCCGCGCTCCTACAATGAGCAGTTCTTC.

This clone was seen once. The chain uses TRBV27 and TRBJ1-4; 7 bases fit TRBD1. V lost 5 bases, J lost 0 bases, and 9 bases stayed unmatched. Germline lookup yields CDR1 MNHEY and CDR2 SMNVEV (reference sequence). The CDR3 consists of 17 residues. The CDR3 DNA is TGTGCCAGCAGTCTTCGGACAGGACCTGCAACTAATGAAAAACTGTTTTTT. Protein product: CASSLRTGPATNEKLFF.

This chain uses TRBV19 with TRBJ1-1, with 11 bases matching TRBD1. Germline-derived CDR1 and CDR2 are LNHDA and SQIVND (reference sequence). Trimming at V came to 6 bases and at J to 4 bases, leaving 4 bases not matched to a gene. This CDR3 contains 14 residues. The CDR3, as DNA: TGTGCCAGTAGCTTCGGGACAGGGGGCACTGAAGCTTTCTTT. Translation gives CASSFGTGGTEAFF.

The gene calls are TRBV6-6 and TRBJ2-7; 9 bases line up with TRBD1. CDR3 size: 14 residues. V shed 7 bases and J 12 bases; nucleotides not matched to a gene: 16. Germline loops: CDR1 MNHNY, CDR2 SVGAGI (reference sequence). CDR3 nucleotide sequence: TGTGCCAGCACCCGGGACAGGGAAGACCTACGAGGGTACTTC. Its translation: CASTRDREDLRGYF.

This clone was recorded only once. The gene calls are TRBV5-1 and TRBJ2-2; TRBD1 matches 7 bases. The length of the CDR3 is 12 residues. V trimming: 4 bases; J trimming: 8 bases; junction bases outside the gene matches: 2. Germline-derived CDR1 and CDR2 are SGHRS and YFSETQ. For the CDR3, the DNA is TGCGCCAGCAGCCCGGGACAGGGGGAGCTGTTTTTT. This sequence encodes CASSPGQGELFF.

This sequence joins TRBV11-1 and TRBJ2-2; D not certain. Trimming left V 5 bases short and J 2 bases short, with 12 bases between. Germline V CDR1 and CDR2: SGHAT, FQDESV (reference sequence). The CDR3 is made up of 15 amino acids. CDR3 in amino acids: CASSPRGKNTGELFF. As DNA, the CDR3 is TGTGCCAGCAGCCCCAGAGGTAAAAACACCGGGGAGCTGTTTTTT.

Only one count was recorded for this clone. V and J are TRBV18 and TRBJ2-7; no clear D. There are 14 residues in the CDR3. The germline gives CDR1 KGHSH, CDR2 LQKENI. Trimming cost V 4 bases and J 3 bases, with 13 bases left between them. Here the CDR3 reads CASSRGREIYEQYF. CDR3 DNA sequence: TGTGCCAGCTCACGTGGTAGAGAAATCTACGAGCAGTACTTC.

The chain recombines TRBV19 with TRBJ2-7, with 12 bases aligning to TRBD2. CDR1 is LNHDA and CDR2 is SQIVND in the germline V gene (reference sequence). Trimming removed 1 base from V and 3 bases from J; junction bases left unmatched: 1. This CDR3 spans 15 amino acids. In nucleotides, the CDR3 is TGTGCCAGTAGTATAGGACTAGCGGGAGTCTACGAGCAGTACTTC. Translating gives CASSIGLAGVYEQYF.

The chain has TRBV10-3 and TRBJ2-6, with 10 bases that match TRBD1. Losses at the gene ends were 10 bases for V and 0 bases for J; bases not matched to a gene: 6. Per the germline V gene, CDR1 is ENHRY and CDR2 is SYGVKD. This CDR3 region has 16 residues. CDR3 residues: CATSDRGSSGANVLTF. The CDR3 nucleotides are TGTGCCACCTCGGACAGGGGGTCCTCTGGGGCCAACGTCCTGACTTTC.

The chain employs TRBV27 and TRBJ1-6, with 8 bases matching TRBD1. J gave up 6 bases and V 2 bases, and 0 bases lay outside the gene matches. From germline, CDR1 is MNHEY and CDR2 SMNVEV (reference sequence). The CDR3 has 14 amino acids. The CDR3 DNA reads as TGTGCCAGCAGTTTAGGACAGGGTAATTCACCCCTCCACTTT. Translated, it gives CASSLGQGNSPLHF.

This clone showed up just a few times. The chain couples TRBV30 to TRBJ2-5, with D maybe TRBD1 (5 bases). The germline V and J ends were trimmed by 0 bases and 4 bases, with 12 bases remaining between them. The V gene's germline CDR1 is GTSNPN and CDR2 SVGIG (reference sequence). The CDR3 is 14 amino acids. The chain's CDR3 is CAWSVSRDRETQYF. The CDR3 DNA is TGTGCCTGGAGTGTTAGCAGGGATCGAGAGACCCAGTACTTC.

The chain uses TRBV28 and TRBJ1-4; D gene unclear. V lost 2 bases, J lost 8 bases, and 12 bases lay in between. CDR3 length: 14 amino acids. Germline CDR1 reads MDHEN; CDR2 reads SYDVKM. The CDR3 here is CASSLMRAREKLFF. The CDR3, as DNA: TGTGCCAGCAGTTTAATGAGGGCCCGGGAAAAACTGTTTTTT.